The clone carrying this T cell receptor (beta chain) was counted a few times. This sample stems from a study of lymphopenia after photon versus proton radiotherapy. Germline CDR1 KGHSH, CDR2 LQKENI. The V end was cut by 4 bases, the J end by 1 base, with 17 bases between. This CDR3 spans 17 amino acids. The repertoire was sequenced with immunoSEQ multiplex PCR; TCRdb's copy has only in-frame clones and lacks some. The sample carries around 62,000 clones, less than 85% recorded once. The V call is TRBV18, the J call TRBJ1-5; tentative D call: TRBD1 (5 bases). This TCR derives from a man between 60 and 70 years old with pancreatic cancer. The sample here was peripheral blood, taken from a patient treated with proton-based radiotherapy. The CDR3 bases are TGTGCCAGCTCACTCCGGACACCGGGGGAGAGCAATCAGCCCCAGCATTTT. This codes for CASSLRTPGESNQPQHF.